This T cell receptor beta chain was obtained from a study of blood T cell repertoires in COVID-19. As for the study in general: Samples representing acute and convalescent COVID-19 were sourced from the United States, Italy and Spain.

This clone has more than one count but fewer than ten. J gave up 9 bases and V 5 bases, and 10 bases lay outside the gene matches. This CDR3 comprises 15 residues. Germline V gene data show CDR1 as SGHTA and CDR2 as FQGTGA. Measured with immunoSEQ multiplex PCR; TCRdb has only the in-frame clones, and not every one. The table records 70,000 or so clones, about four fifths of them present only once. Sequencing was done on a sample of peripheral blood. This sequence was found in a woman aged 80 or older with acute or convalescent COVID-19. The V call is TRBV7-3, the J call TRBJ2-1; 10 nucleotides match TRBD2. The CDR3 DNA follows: TGTGCCAGCAGCCCCGGACTAGCGGAAGGATTTGAGCAGTTCTTC. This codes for CASSPGLAEGFEQFF.